This T cell receptor (beta chain) was documented in a study of T cell repertoires in cytomegalovirus infection. The overall study: Both a matching HLA type and CMV infection were indicated by public TCR beta signatures.

TCRdb passed the reads through MiXCR, listing each CDR3 protein once. This table holds about 100,000 distinct CDR3 sequences, 20% to 25% found once. Study-wide results and caveats: Dominant in the ex vivo response were TCR beta clonotypes restricted by HLA-C and specific for CMV. Summed frequency of shared TCR beta families picked out CMV carriers who also had the relevant HLA.

This clonotype has a handful of counts. Its antigen is currently unknown. The CDR3 is made up of 14 amino acids. Trimming cost V 7 bases and J 2 bases; bases outside gene matches: 7. Germline V gene lookup returns CDR1 SQVTM and CDR2 ANQGSEA. This TCR derives from a human donor in good health (CMV status not recorded). Some clones in this sample may be carry-over from other donors' samples. J is TRBJ2-3 and V is TRBV29-1; the match to TRBD2 covers 9 bases. Sequenced: CD8+ T cells from PBMCs. The CDR3 loop reads CSALIAGDTDTQYF. The DNA of the CDR3 is TGCAGCGCCCTGATAGCGGGGGACACAGATACGCAGTATTTT.